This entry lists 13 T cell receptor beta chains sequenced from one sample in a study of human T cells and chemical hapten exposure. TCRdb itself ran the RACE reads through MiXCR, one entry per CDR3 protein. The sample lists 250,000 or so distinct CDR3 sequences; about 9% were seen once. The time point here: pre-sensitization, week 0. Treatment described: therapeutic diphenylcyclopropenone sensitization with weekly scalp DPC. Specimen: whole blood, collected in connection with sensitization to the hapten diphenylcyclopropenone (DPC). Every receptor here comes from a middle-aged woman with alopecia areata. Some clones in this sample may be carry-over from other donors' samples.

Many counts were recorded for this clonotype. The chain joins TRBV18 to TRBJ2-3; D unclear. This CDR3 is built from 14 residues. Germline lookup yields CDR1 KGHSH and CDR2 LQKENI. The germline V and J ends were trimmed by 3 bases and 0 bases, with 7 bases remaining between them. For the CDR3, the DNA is TGTGCCAGCTCACCGGGCAGGAGCACAGATACGCAGTATTTT. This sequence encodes CASSPGRSTDTQYF.

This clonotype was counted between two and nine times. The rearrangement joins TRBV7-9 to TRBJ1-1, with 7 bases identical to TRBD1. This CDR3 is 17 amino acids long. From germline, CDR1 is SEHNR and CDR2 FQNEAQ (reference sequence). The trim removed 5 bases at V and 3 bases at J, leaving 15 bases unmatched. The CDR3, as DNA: TGTGCCAGCAGCCCTATTACAGGGGCCCAGGGTGACACTGAAGCTTTCTTT. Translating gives CASSPITGAQGDTEAFF.

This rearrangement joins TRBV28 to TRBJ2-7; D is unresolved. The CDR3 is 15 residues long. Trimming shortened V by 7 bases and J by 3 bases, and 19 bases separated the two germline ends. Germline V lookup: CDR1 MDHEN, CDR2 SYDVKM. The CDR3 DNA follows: TGTGCCAGCACCCCCCTCATGGCAGCCATCTACGAGCAGTACTTC. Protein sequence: CASTPLMAAIYEQYF.

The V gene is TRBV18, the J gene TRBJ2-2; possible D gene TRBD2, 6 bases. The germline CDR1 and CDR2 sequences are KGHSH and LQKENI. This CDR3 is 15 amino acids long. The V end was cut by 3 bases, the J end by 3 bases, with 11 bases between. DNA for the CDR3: TGTGCCAGCTCACCTCTAGCGAGCTACACCGGGGAGCTGTTTTTT. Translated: CASSPLASYTGELFF.

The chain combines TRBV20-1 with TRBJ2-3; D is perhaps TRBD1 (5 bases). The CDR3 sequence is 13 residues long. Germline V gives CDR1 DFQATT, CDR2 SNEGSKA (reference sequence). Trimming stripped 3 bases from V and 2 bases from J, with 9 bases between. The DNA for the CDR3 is TGCAGTGCTAGTAAAGGGGCCACAGATACGCAGTATTTT. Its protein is CSASKGATDTQYF.

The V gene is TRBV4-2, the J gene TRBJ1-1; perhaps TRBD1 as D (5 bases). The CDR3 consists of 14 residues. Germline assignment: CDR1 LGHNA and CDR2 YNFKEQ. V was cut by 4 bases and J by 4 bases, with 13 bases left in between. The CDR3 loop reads CASSPGGTATEAFF. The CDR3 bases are TGTGCCAGCAGCCCGGGTGGGACGGCCACTGAAGCTTTCTTT.

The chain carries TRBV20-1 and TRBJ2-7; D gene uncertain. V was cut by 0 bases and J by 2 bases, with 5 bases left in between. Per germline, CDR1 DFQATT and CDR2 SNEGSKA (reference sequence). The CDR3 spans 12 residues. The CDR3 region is CSARDLTYEQYF. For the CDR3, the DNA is TGCAGTGCTAGAGATCTTACCTACGAGCAGTACTTC.

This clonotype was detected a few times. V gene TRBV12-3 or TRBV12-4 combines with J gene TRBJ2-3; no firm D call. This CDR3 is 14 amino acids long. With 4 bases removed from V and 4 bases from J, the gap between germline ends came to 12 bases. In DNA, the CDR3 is TGTGCCAGCAGTTCGCAGTTAGCAGCAGATACGCAGTATTTT. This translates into CASSSQLAADTQYF.

CDR3 in amino acids: CASSSRRTVRSTDTQYF. The CDR3 DNA follows: TGTGCCAGCAGCTCACGGAGGACGGTTCGAAGCACAGATACGCAGTATTTT. This sequence joins TRBV7-2 and TRBJ2-3, with a tentative D call TRBD2 (5 bases). This CDR3 has 17 residues. Trimming removed 4 bases from V and 0 bases from J, with 17 bases in between. The germline V gene has CDR1 SGHTA and CDR2 FQGNSA. Full variable domain (missing parts from reference TRBV7-2 and TRBJ2-3): GAGVSQSPSNKVTEKGKDVELRCDPISGHTALYWYRQSLGQGLEFLIYFQGNSAPDKSGLPSDRFSAERTGGSVSTLTIQRTQQEDSAVYLCASSSRRTVRSTDTQYFGPGTRLTVL.

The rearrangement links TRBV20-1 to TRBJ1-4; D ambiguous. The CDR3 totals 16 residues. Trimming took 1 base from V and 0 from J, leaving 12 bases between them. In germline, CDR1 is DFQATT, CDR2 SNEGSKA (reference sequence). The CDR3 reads CSARGRPFATNEKLFF. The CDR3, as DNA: TGCAGTGCTAGAGGGCGACCGTTTGCAACTAATGAAAAACTGTTTTTT.

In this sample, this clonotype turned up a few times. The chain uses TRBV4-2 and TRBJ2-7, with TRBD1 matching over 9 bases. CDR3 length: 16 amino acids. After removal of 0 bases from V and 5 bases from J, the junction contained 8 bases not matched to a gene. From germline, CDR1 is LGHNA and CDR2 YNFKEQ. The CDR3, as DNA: TGTGCCAGCAGCCAAGATTGGTCCGGGACAGGGAACGAGCAGTACTTC. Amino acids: CASSQDWSGTGNEQYF.

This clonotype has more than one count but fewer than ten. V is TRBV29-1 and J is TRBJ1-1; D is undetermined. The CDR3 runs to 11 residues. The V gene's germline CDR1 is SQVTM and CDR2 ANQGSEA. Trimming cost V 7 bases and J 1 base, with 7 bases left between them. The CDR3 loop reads CSAPGNTEAFF. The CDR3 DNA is TGCAGCGCCCCAGGGAACACTGAAGCTTTCTTT.

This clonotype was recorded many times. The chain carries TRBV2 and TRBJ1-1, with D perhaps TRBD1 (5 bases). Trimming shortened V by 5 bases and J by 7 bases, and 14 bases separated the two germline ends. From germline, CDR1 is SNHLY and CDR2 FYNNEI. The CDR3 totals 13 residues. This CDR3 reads CASSRGEVDEAFF. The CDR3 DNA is TGTGCCAGCAGTCGGGGGGAAGTAGATGAAGCTTTCTTT. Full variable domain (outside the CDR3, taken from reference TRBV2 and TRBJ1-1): EPEVTQTPSHQVTQMGQEVILRCVPISNHLYFYWYRQILGQKVEFLVSFYNNEISEKSEIFDDQFSVERPDGSNFTLKIRSTKLEDSAMYFCASSRGEVDEAFFGQGTRLTVV.